The 32 T cell receptor beta chains below were found in one sample sequenced in a study of cytomegalovirus exposure and HLA in healthy donors. 60 Vbeta and 13 Jbeta primers were used in PCR. The repertoire was sequenced with immunoSEQ multiplex PCR; TCRdb's copy has only in-frame clones and lacks some. The sample has nearly 200,000 clones. The sample was PBMCs. The origin of the receptors is a boy younger than 18 in good health and CMV-seronegative.

The chain links TRBV28 to TRBJ1-1; D not certain. Trimming removed 7 bases at V and 7 bases at J, with 31 bases between. The germline V gene encodes CDR1 MDHEN and CDR2 SYDVKM. The CDR3 extends over 18 amino acids. DNA of the CDR3: TGTGCCAGCATATTGGCGGATAAGCCTATCATAGGTCACCTTGAAGCTTTCTTT. Amino acids: CASILADKPIIGHLEAFF.

This sequence joins TRBV5-1 and TRBJ1-2, with D hard to call. The germline V gene has CDR1 SGHRS and CDR2 YFSETQ. The V and J ends lost 4 bases and 6 bases respectively, with 13 bases between them. The CDR3 spans 13 residues. The CDR3 DNA sequence: TGCGCCAGCAGCCTACCGGCCGGGAATGGCTACACCTTC. It yields the protein CASSLPAGNGYTF.

The V call is TRBV6-1, the J call TRBJ2-3, with D maybe TRBD1 (7 bases). The CDR3 is made up of 15 amino acids. CDR1 is MNHNS and CDR2 is SASEGT in the germline V gene. Trimming removed 8 bases from V and 0 bases from J, with 15 bases in between. In DNA, the CDR3 is TGTGCCAGCCGACTCAGGGGGGATAGCACAGATACGCAGTATTTT. Its translation is CASRLRGDSTDTQYF.

V usage is TRBV4-1 and J usage is TRBJ2-3; TRBD1 is a possible D gene (5 bases). CDR1 and CDR2 from the germline V gene are MGHRA and YSYEKL. The CDR3 spans 14 residues. V dropped 1 base and J dropped 4 bases, with 9 bases sitting between them. This CDR3 is CASSQAQGPDTQYF. The CDR3 coding sequence is TGCGCCAGCAGCCAAGCCCAGGGCCCAGATACGCAGTATTTT.

The chain links TRBV27 to TRBJ2-7; D may be TRBD1 (5 bases). Germline lookup yields CDR1 MNHEY and CDR2 SMNVEV (reference sequence). Deletions cut 0 bases from V and 4 bases from J, with 13 bases between. The CDR3 loop spans 15 amino acids. CDR3 region: CASSLSLRGTYEQYF. In DNA form, the CDR3 reads TGTGCCAGCAGTTTATCCTTAAGGGGAACTTACGAGCAGTACTTC.

The chain is built from TRBV6-1 and TRBJ2-5; TRBD2 is a possible D gene (6 bases). This CDR3 is built from 15 residues. Germline values: CDR1 MNHNS, CDR2 SASEGT. Trimming removed 0 bases at V and 2 bases at J, with 10 bases between. This CDR3 is CASSEAAGLQETQYF. The CDR3 DNA is TGTGCCAGCAGTGAAGCGGCGGGGCTGCAAGAGACCCAGTACTTC.

The chain joins TRBV4-2 to TRBJ2-1; 13 bases align to TRBD2. The V segment lost 4 bases and the J segment 7 bases; nucleotides outside the gene matches: 7. This CDR3 has 16 amino acids. From germline, CDR1 is LGHNA and CDR2 YNFKEQ. CDR3 region: CASSRSTSGGANEQFF. CDR3 sequence (DNA): TGTGCCAGCAGCCGCTCCACTAGCGGGGGGGCTAATGAGCAGTTCTTC.

This chain connects TRBV7-9 to TRBJ2-7, with TRBD2 identical over 14 bases. The CDR3 runs to 17 residues. Trimming removed 4 bases from V and 4 bases from J; junction bases left unmatched: 9. CDR1 and CDR2 from the germline V gene are SEHNR and FQNEAQ (reference sequence). Written as DNA, the CDR3 is TGTGCCAGCAGCTCGACCCTAGGACTAGCGGGGGGTTACGAGCAGTACTTC. Amino acids: CASSSTLGLAGGYEQYF. The full variable domain, its missing parts supplied by reference TRBV7-9 and TRBJ2-7, is DTGVSQNPRHKITKRGQNVTFRCDPISEHNRLYWYRQTLGQGPEFLTYFQNEAQLEKSRLLSDRFSAERPKGSFSTLEIQRTEQGDSAMYLCASSSTLGLAGGYEQYFGPGTRLTVT.

The chain couples TRBV7-2 to TRBJ1-5; weak D call: TRBD1 (5 bases). This CDR3 is 14 amino acids long. Trimming cost V 5 bases and J 7 bases, with 15 bases left between them. The V gene's germline CDR1 is SGHTA and CDR2 FQGNSA. The CDR3 DNA reads as TGTGCCAGCAGCCCCCCGGACATTTTCCAGCCCCAGCATTTT. Its protein product is CASSPPDIFQPQHF.

The chain uses TRBV5-6 and TRBJ2-3; 8 nucleotides match TRBD2. After removal of 1 base from V and 2 bases from J, the junction contained 6 bases not matched to a gene. In germline, CDR1 is SGHDT, CDR2 YYEEEE. The CDR3 loop spans 16 amino acids. CDR3 residues: CASSLMAAGVTDTQYF. For the CDR3, the DNA is TGTGCCAGCAGCTTGATGGCAGCGGGGGTCACAGATACGCAGTATTTT.

This rearrangement joins TRBV19 to TRBJ2-1; 7 bases are a match to TRBD2. Germline-derived CDR1 and CDR2 are LNHDA and SQIVND (reference sequence). V dropped 7 bases and J dropped 9; count of bases not matched to a gene: 15. CDR3 size: 15 residues. The CDR3 spells CASTATHGPGGEQFF. The CDR3 DNA sequence: TGTGCCAGTACCGCGACTCACGGGCCGGGAGGTGAGCAGTTCTTC. Using reference TRBV19 and TRBJ2-1 for the parts outside the CDR3, the full variable domain is DGGITQSPKYLFRKEGQNVTLSCEQNLNHDAMYWYRQDPGQGLRLIYYSQIVNDFQKGDIAEGYSVSREKKESFPLTVTSAQKNPTAFYLCASTATHGPGGEQFFGPGTRLTVL.

Turning to this clone: Within the sample, other DNA sequences also encode this same CDR3. V is TRBV4-1 and J is TRBJ2-7; tentatively, D is TRBD2 (5 bases). CDR3 size: 14 residues. Germline CDR1 reads MGHRA; CDR2 reads YSYEKL. V was clipped by 0 bases and J by 2 bases, with 8 bases between them. The CDR3 bases are TGCGCCAGCAGCCAAGACCCCGGGGCCTACGAGCAGTACTTC. It encodes CASSQDPGAYEQYF.

This chain's CDR3 is CASSPERQRTNEKLFF. For the CDR3, the DNA is TGTGCCAGCAGCCCAGAGAGGCAGCGAACTAATGAAAAACTGTTTTTT. This chain connects TRBV11-2 to TRBJ1-4; D is unresolved. Germline CDR1 is SGHAT and CDR2 is FQNNGV. The CDR3 is 16 residues long. Trimming took 5 bases from V and 1 from J, leaving 14 bases between them.

The J gene is TRBJ2-7, the V gene TRBV7-2, with 8 bases aligning to TRBD1. The CDR3 covers 14 residues. The V and J ends lost 5 bases and 4 bases, in that order; junction bases with no gene match: 7. The germline CDR1 and CDR2 sequences are SGHTA and FQGNSA. CDR3 sequence (DNA): TGTGCCAGCAGCCTAGACAGGGGAAGGTACGAGCAGTACTTC. It specifies CASSLDRGRYEQYF.

V gene TRBV7-2 combines with J gene TRBJ2-5, with a weak D call TRBD1 (5 bases). Trimming removed 6 bases at V and 5 bases at J, with 16 bases between. CDR1 is SGHTA, CDR2 FQGNSA, per germline. The CDR3 runs to 14 residues. CDR3 coding DNA: TGTGCCAGCAGAAACGGTGGGGCCGCGGAGACCCAGTACTTC. It specifies CASRNGGAAETQYF.

The DNA for the CDR3 is TGTGCCAGCAGCGACGGAGAGAACCTAGGACAGCGACAGGGGGCTGGGTACGAGCAGTACTTC. Translated: CASSDGENLGQRQGAGYEQYF. V usage is TRBV6-4 and J usage is TRBJ2-7; 10 bases fit TRBD1. V gave up 6 bases and J gave up 4 bases; unmatched junction bases: 27. The CDR3 consists of 21 residues. Germline lookup yields CDR1 MRHNA and CDR2 SNTAGT.

The rearrangement links TRBV19 to TRBJ1-1; no firm D call. This CDR3 region has 14 residues. V was shortened by 1 base and J by 6 bases, with 12 bases between the two germline ends. CDR1 LNHDA and CDR2 SQIVND come from the germline V gene (reference sequence). Here the CDR3 reads CASSIGAGSAEAFF. The CDR3, as DNA: TGTGCCAGTAGTATAGGGGCCGGGAGCGCTGAAGCTTTCTTT.

This sequence joins TRBV18 and TRBJ2-1; TRBD1 matches 9 bases. Germline trimming cut 3 bases from V and 8 bases from J; bases unmatched to any gene: 8. CDR1 is KGHSH and CDR2 is LQKENI in the germline V gene. The CDR3 runs to 15 residues. The CDR3 nucleotides are TGTGCCAGCTCACCCGGGACAGGGTCGGTTGATGAGCAGTTCTTC. Translation: CASSPGTGSVDEQFF.

The chain joins TRBV30 to TRBJ1-2; 7 positions agree with TRBD1. Germline loops: CDR1 GTSNPN, CDR2 SVGIG (reference sequence). This CDR3 comprises 13 residues. Trimming cost V 3 bases and J 7 bases; bases outside gene matches: 8. The CDR3 DNA reads as TGTGCCTGGAGAATAGGGACAGCACGTGGCTACACCTTC. This gives the protein CAWRIGTARGYTF.

The chain carries TRBV15 and TRBJ1-2; 7 bases map to TRBD1. Unmatched junction bases numbered 10, after V lost 5 bases and J lost 4 bases. The CDR3 length is 15 residues. The V gene's germline CDR1 is LNHNV and CDR2 YYDKDF (reference sequence). The CDR3 reads CATSGSGGRLYGYTF. The CDR3 nucleotides are TGTGCCACCAGCGGCTCAGGGGGAAGACTCTATGGCTACACCTTC.

The chain joins TRBV7-3 to TRBJ1-1; TRBD1 might be the D (5 bases). Trimming pared 4 bases from V and 3 bases from J, leaving 9 bases between. The CDR3 has 13 residues. CDR1 SGHTA and CDR2 FQGTGA come from the germline V gene. The CDR3 region has the DNA TGTGCCAGCAGCTCCGGGGGGGACACTGAAGCTTTCTTT. It translates to CASSSGGDTEAFF.

Details on this clone: The junction differs from germline at one of its ends, possibly a read error. This chain connects TRBV7-7 to TRBJ2-3; the match to TRBD2 covers 11 bases. This CDR3 has 15 residues. The V gene's germline CDR1 is SSHAT and CDR2 FNYEAQ (reference sequence). CDR3: CASSSGLAEADTQYF. CDR3 sequence (DNA): TGTGCTAGCAGCTCGGGACTAGCGGAGGCAGATACGCAGTATTTT.

In DNA, the CDR3 is TGTGCCAGCAGCTTAGATGGAGCAACTAATGAAAAACTGTTTTTT. Protein sequence: CASSLDGATNEKLFF. The chain combines TRBV7-9 with TRBJ1-4; D gene uncertain. CDR1 SEHNR and CDR2 FQNEAQ come from the germline V gene (reference sequence). The CDR3 totals 15 residues. Trimming cost V 1 base and J 0 bases, with 6 bases left between them.

The chain has TRBV5-4 and TRBJ1-2, with D unclear. Per the germline V gene, CDR1 is SGHNT and CDR2 is YYREEE (reference sequence). The CDR3 extends over 14 amino acids. The V end was cut by 4 bases, the J end by 2 bases, with 12 bases between. This CDR3 reads CASSPSHMNYGYTF. The CDR3 DNA reads as TGTGCCAGCAGCCCCTCACATATGAACTATGGCTACACCTTC.

This chain links TRBV7-9 with TRBJ2-3; 7 bases agree with TRBD2. The germline CDR1 and CDR2 sequences are SEHNR and FQNEAQ (reference sequence). The CDR3 sequence is 15 residues long. Trimming at V came to 5 bases and at J to 4 bases, leaving 9 bases not matched to a gene. The CDR3, as DNA: TGTGCCAGCAGCCGTTCCGGGACTAACGCAGATACGCAGTATTTT. Encoded protein: CASSRSGTNADTQYF.

The chain uses TRBV2 and TRBJ2-1; 14 bases are a match to TRBD2. Germline V gives CDR1 SNHLY, CDR2 FYNNEI. With 6 bases clipped from V and 0 bases from J, the junction kept 10 bases outside the gene matches. The CDR3 sequence is 19 residues long. In DNA, the CDR3 is TGTGCCAGCAGCCAAGGGGGGACTAGCGGGGGTGGCTCCTACAATGAGCAGTTCTTC. Its translation is CASSQGGTSGGGSYNEQFF.

This rearrangement joins TRBV2 to TRBJ2-1, with 11 bases that match TRBD2. The CDR3 is 16 residues long. V shed 3 bases and J 4 bases; nucleotides not matched to a gene: 5. Germline assignment: CDR1 SNHLY and CDR2 FYNNEI. CDR3 residues: CASSELAGGGYNEQFF. The DNA for the CDR3 is TGTGCCAGCAGTGAGTTAGCGGGGGGGGGTTACAATGAGCAGTTCTTC. Variable domain in full (rest from reference TRBV2 and TRBJ2-1): EPEVTQTPSHQVTQMGQEVILRCVPISNHLYFYWYRQILGQKVEFLVSFYNNEISEKSEIFDDQFSVERPDGSNFTLKIRSTKLEDSAMYFCASSELAGGGYNEQFFGPGTRLTVL.

The CDR3 loop reads CASSPSGGASYEQYF. In nucleotides, the CDR3 is TGTGCCAGCAGTCCGAGCGGGGGGGCTTCCTACGAGCAGTACTTC. The chain employs TRBV28 and TRBJ2-7, with 10 bases that match TRBD2. This CDR3 region has 15 residues. CDR1 and CDR2 from the germline V gene are MDHEN and SYDVKM. After removal of 5 bases from V and 1 base from J, the junction contained 5 bases not matched to a gene.

The gene calls are TRBV5-1 and TRBJ1-2; tentative D call: TRBD1 (5 bases). Germline V gene data show CDR1 as SGHRS and CDR2 as YFSETQ. Deletions cut 4 bases from V and 4 bases from J, with 11 bases between. The CDR3 covers 13 residues. CDR3 DNA sequence: TGCGCCAGCAGCCCGACCGACAGCTATGGCTACACCTTC. This gives the protein CASSPTDSYGYTF.

The rearrangement uses TRBV7-9 and TRBJ2-7, with 9 positions matching TRBD1. CDR3 size: 14 residues. Germline V gene lookup returns CDR1 SEHNR and CDR2 FQNEAQ (reference sequence). Trimming cost V 5 bases and J 3 bases; bases outside gene matches: 5. The CDR3 bases are TGTGCCAGCAGCGGCCGGGACAGGGTCTACGAGCAGTACTTC. This sequence encodes CASSGRDRVYEQYF. Complete variable domain (other parts from reference TRBV7-9 and TRBJ2-7): DTGVSQNPRHKITKRGQNVTFRCDPISEHNRLYWYRQTLGQGPEFLTYFQNEAQLEKSRLLSDRFSAERPKGSFSTLEIQRTEQGDSAMYLCASSGRDRVYEQYFGPGTRLTVT.

V is TRBV6-5 and J is TRBJ2-7; D gene unclear. The CDR3 has 15 amino acids. From germline, CDR1 is MNHEY and CDR2 SVGAGI. V lost 0 bases, J lost 0 bases, and 9 bases lay in between. CDR3 sequence reads: CASSYSVIGSYEQYF. The CDR3 coding sequence is TGTGCCAGCAGTTACTCGGTGATCGGCTCCTACGAGCAGTACTTC.

The chain recombines TRBV29-1 with TRBJ1-5; no clear D. Germline assignment: CDR1 SQVTM and CDR2 ANQGSEA. The CDR3 covers 15 residues. Trimming took 4 bases from V and 5 from J, leaving 18 bases between them. The CDR3 coding sequence is TGCAGCGTTGGGTCTTGTGGCAGGATAGATCAGCCCCAGCATTTT. It translates to CSVGSCGRIDQPQHF. The full variable domain, rest sourced from reference TRBV29-1 and TRBJ1-5, is SAVISQKPSRDICQRGTSLTIQCQVDSQVTMMFWYRQQPGQSLTLIATANQGSEATYESGFVIDKFPISRPNLTFSTLTVSNMSPEDSSIYLCSVGSCGRIDQPQHFGDGTRLSIL.